A selection of T cell receptor beta chains follows, all from one sample in a study of shared clonotypes between healthy human individuals. This table comes from immunoSEQ multiplex PCR, and its TCRdb copy is limited to in-frame clones, with some not included. The sample records approximately 530,000 clones, 96% being singletons. The sample was naive CD4+ T cells sorted from blood. The receptors stem from a woman aged 30 to 39 in good health. The conserved cysteine and the conserved F or W are not part of the CDR3 here. A D gene is named only where the DNA matches it firmly.

D: .; J: TRBJ1-1; V: TRBV6-1; CDR3: ASSEVHRTEAF
D: TRBD2; J: TRBJ2-1; V: TRBV5-4; CDR3: ASSRAGGIYNEQF
D: TRBD1; J: TRBJ2-7; V: TRBV28; CDR3: ASSLDRVYEQY
D: .; J: TRBJ2-1; V: TRBV5-5; CDR3: ASSLTYYNEQF
D: .; J: TRBJ2-7; V: TRBV28; CDR3: ASSPLGGSYEQY
D: TRBD2; J: TRBJ2-1; V: TRBV5-4; CDR3: ASSLLLAGGLYNEQF
D: .; J: TRBJ1-5; V: TRBV19; CDR3: ASSIETVNQPQH
D: .; J: TRBJ2-7; V: TRBV14; CDR3: ASSQDRGPYEQY
D: .; J: TRBJ2-1; V: TRBV6-5; CDR3: ASTLTQGRYNEQF
D: TRBD1; J: TRBJ2-1; V: TRBV28; CDR3: ASSLRQGSSSGFNEQF
D: .; J: TRBJ2-7; V: TRBV10-1; CDR3: ASRSRTDGKQY
D: TRBD2; J: TRBJ2-1; V: TRBV11-2; CDR3: ASRGVSGVPGSYNEQF
D: TRBD1; J: TRBJ1-1; V: TRBV15; CDR3: ATGQGRTLGQAF
D: .; J: TRBJ1-3; V: TRBV9; CDR3: ASSAPGHENTIY
D: .; J: TRBJ1-1; V: TRBV6-1; CDR3: ASIENTEAF
D: TRBD1; J: TRBJ1-1; V: TRBV28; CDR3: ASSPRQGGHGNTEAF
D: .; J: TRBJ2-7; V: TRBV2; CDR3: ASNGGRQDEQY
D: .; J: TRBJ2-1; V: TRBV19; CDR3: ASRRGDEQF
D: TRBD1; J: TRBJ1-6; V: TRBV30; CDR3: AWVRQGALNSPLH
D: TRBD2; J: TRBJ2-5; V: TRBV2; CDR3: ASSLSGVLQETQY
D: .; J: TRBJ2-3; V: TRBV29-1; CDR3: SVVLASGWADTQY
D: .; J: TRBJ2-3; V: TRBV7-6; CDR3: ASSRRAGTTDTQY
D: .; J: TRBJ2-7; V: TRBV28; CDR3: ASSAGGRDSYEQY